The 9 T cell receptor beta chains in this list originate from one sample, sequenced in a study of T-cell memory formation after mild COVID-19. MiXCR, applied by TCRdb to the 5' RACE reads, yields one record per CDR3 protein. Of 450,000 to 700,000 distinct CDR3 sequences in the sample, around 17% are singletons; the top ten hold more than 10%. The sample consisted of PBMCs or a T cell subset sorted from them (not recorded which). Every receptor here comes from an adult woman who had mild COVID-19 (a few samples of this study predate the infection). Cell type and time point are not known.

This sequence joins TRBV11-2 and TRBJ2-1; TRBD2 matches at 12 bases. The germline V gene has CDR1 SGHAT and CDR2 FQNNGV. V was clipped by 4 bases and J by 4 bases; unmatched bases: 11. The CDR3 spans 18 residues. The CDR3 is CASSSRRSGLAGYNEQFF. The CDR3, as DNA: TGTGCCAGCAGCTCCCGACGTTCAGGACTAGCGGGGTACAATGAGCAGTTCTTC. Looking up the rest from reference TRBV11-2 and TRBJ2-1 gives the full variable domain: EAGVAQSPRYKIIEKRQSVAFWCNPISGHATLYWYQQILGQGPKLLIQFQNNGVVDDSQLPKDRFSAERLKGVDSTLKIQPAKLEDSAVYLCASSSRRSGLAGYNEQFFGPGTRLTVL.

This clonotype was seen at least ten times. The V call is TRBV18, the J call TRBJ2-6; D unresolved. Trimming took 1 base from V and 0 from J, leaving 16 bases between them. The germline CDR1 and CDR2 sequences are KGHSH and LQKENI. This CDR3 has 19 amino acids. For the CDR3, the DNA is TGTGCCAGCTCACCACGTACCGGAGCCCGGACCTCTGGGGCCAACGTCCTGACTTTC. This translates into CASSPRTGARTSGANVLTF.

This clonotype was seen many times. The CDR3, as DNA: TGTGCCAGCAGCTTAAGTGCTTCGGGGTACGAGCAGTACTTC. Its translation: CASSLSASGYEQYF. This sequence joins TRBV7-9 and TRBJ2-7; TRBD2 is a possible D gene (5 bases). This CDR3 has 14 residues. V was cut by 2 bases and J by 4 bases, with 12 bases left in between. Germline V gene sequence: CDR1 SEHNR, CDR2 FQNEAQ (reference sequence).

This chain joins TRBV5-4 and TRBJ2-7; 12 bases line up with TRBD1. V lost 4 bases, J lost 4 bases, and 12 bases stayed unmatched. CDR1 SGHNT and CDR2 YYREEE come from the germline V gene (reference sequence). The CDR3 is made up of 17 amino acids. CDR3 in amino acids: CASSPQNRDRGRYEQYF. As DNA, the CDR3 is TGTGCCAGCAGCCCACAGAACCGGGACAGGGGGCGATACGAGCAGTACTTC.

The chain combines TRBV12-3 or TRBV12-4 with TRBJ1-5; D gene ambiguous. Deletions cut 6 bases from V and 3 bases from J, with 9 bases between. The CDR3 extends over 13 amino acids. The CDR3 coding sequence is TGTGCCAGCAGCACCGGGCACAATCAGCCCCAGCATTTT. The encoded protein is CASSTGHNQPQHF.

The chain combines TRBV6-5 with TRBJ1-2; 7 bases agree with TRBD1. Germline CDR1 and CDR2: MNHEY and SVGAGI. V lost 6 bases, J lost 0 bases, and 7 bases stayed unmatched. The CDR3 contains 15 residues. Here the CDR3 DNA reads TGTGCCAGCAGACCTGACAGGGCCCCTAACTATGGCTACACCTTC. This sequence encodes CASRPDRAPNYGYTF.

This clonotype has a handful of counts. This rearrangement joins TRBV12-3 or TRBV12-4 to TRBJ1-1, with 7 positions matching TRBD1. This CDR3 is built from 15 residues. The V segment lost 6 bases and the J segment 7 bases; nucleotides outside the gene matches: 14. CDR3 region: CASSPNLGQAFEAFF. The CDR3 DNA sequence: TGTGCCAGCAGCCCCAATCTCGGACAGGCGTTTGAAGCTTTCTTT.

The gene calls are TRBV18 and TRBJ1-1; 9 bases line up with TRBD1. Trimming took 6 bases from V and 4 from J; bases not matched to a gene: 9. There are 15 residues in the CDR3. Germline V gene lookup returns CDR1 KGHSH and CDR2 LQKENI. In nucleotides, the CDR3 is TGTGCCAGCTCGGCACAGGGGGCATTAGGCACTGAAGCTTTCTTT. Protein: CASSAQGALGTEAFF.

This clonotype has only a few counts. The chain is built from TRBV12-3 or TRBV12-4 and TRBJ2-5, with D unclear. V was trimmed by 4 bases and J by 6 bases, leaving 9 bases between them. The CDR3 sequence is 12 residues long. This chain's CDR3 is CASSSYSQTQYF. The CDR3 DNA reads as TGTGCCAGCAGTTCCTATTCGCAGACCCAGTACTTC.